This T cell receptor beta chain was recovered during a study of T cell responses to AZD1222 COVID-19 vaccine. Using immunoSEQ multiplex PCR, the repertoire was profiled, and TCRdb retains in-frame clones only, with some absent. The sample has 110,000 to 150,000 clones, 85% to 95% seen once. Unmatched junction bases numbered 13, after V lost 11 bases and J lost 4 bases. The length of the CDR3 is 15 residues. Germline CDR1 SNHLY, CDR2 FYNNEI. The sequence came from an adult who had recovered from COVID-19. The input for sequencing was peripheral blood, taken after recovery from COVID-19. V usage is TRBV2 and J usage is TRBJ2-1; 8 bases match TRBD2. CDR3 nucleotides: TGTGCCCCCAGGCGGAGCGGGAGTACTTACAATGAGCAGTTCTTC. This sequence encodes CAPRRSGSTYNEQFF.